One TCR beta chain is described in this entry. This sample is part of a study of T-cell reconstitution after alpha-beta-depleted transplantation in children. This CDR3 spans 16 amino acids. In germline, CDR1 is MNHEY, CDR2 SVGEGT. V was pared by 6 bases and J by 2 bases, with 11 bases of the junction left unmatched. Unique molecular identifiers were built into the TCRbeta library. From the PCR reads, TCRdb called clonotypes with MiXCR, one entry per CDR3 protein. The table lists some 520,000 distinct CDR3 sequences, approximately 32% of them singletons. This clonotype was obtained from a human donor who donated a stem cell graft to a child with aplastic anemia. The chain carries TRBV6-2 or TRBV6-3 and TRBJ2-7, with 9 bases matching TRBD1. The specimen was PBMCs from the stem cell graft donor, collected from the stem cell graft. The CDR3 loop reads CASSPIGQGITYEQYF. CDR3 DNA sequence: TGTGCCAGCAGCCCGATCGGACAGGGGATAACCTACGAGCAGTACTTC.